This record looks at one T cell receptor beta chain sequence and its context. This specimen belongs to a study of patients and donors after allogeneic stem cell transplantation. The V and J ends lost 3 bases and 4 bases, in that order; junction bases with no gene match: 10. Germline values: CDR1 SGHAT, CDR2 FQNNGV. CDR3 size: 16 residues. TCRdb re-derived calls from the RT-PCR reads in MiXCR, one entry per CDR3 protein. The sample comprises hundreds of thousands of distinct CDR3 sequences, 16% of which are singletons, and 7% to 7.5% rests with the top ten. This clonotype was sampled from a human donor who was either an allogeneic HSCT recipient or a stem cell or donor lymphocyte infusion donor (not recorded which). It is not recorded whose cells these are; they may come from a transplant donor. The genes are TRBV11-2 and TRBJ2-5, with 8 bases aligning to TRBD1. Material for sequencing was blood, either unsorted or a sorted T cell fraction (not recorded which). CDR3 in amino acids: CASSFLTGAGGETQYF. CDR3 DNA: TGTGCCAGCAGCTTCCTGACAGGGGCCGGGGGAGAGACCCAGTACTTC.